This TCR beta chain was obtained from a study of T cell changes during pregnancy in multiple sclerosis. The data were produced by immunoSEQ multiplex PCR, yet TCRdb's version contains in-frame clones alone and is incomplete. The table lists 90,000 to 95,000 clones, 85% to 95% of them singletons. With 5 bases clipped from V and 6 bases from J, the junction kept 11 bases outside the gene matches. Per germline, CDR1 SNHLY and CDR2 FYNNEI. The CDR3 length is 15 residues. Source: peripheral blood, taken in the first trimester of pregnancy. The V gene is TRBV2, the J gene TRBJ2-7; TRBD1 agrees at 9 bases. This receptor was obtained from a female donor with multiple sclerosis, enrolled in a pregnancy study. CDR3 DNA: TGTGCCAGCAGTCTGGGGGGGGACAGGGAGTGCGAGCAGTACTTC. Translated, it gives CASSLGGDRECEQYF.